These 31 T cell receptor beta chains were sequenced from one sample in a study of blood T cells in healthy people across ages. A sample-barcoded 5' primer and a J-beta primer mix were used in a second PCR of roughly 7 to 11 cycles. TCRdb fed the 5' RACE reads into MiXCR, producing one record per CDR3 protein. The data hold over 950,000 distinct CDR3 sequences, with 45% to 60% observed a single time. Sequenced input: blood. The receptors originated from a woman aged 60-70 years in good health.

This clonotype was detected only a few times. The gene calls are TRBV7-6 and TRBJ2-3; D unclear. The CDR3 runs 19 residues. Trimming removed 4 bases at V and 0 bases at J, with 23 bases between. Germline assignment: CDR1 SGHVS and CDR2 FNYEAQ. The CDR3 here is CASSSFPGGSTTSTDTQYF. DNA of the CDR3: TGTGCCAGCAGCTCCTTTCCTGGCGGTAGCACCACTAGCACAGATACGCAGTATTTT.

This clonotype turned up a few times. The DNA of the CDR3 is TGTGCCAGCAGCTTAGTGGGTCTAGGGACAGATACGCAGTATTTT. This sequence encodes CASSLVGLGTDTQYF. This chain connects TRBV7-2 to TRBJ2-3; D call uncertain. CDR3 length: 15 amino acids. V was cut by 1 base and J by 3 bases, with 11 bases left in between. The V gene's germline CDR1 is SGHTA and CDR2 FQGNSA.

This clonotype has just a few counts. This chain joins TRBV4-1 and TRBJ2-7; 16 nucleotides align to TRBD2. The V and J ends lost 4 bases and 1 base, in that order; junction bases with no gene match: 7. CDR3 length equals 18 residues. Germline V lookup: CDR1 MGHRA, CDR2 YSYEKL. Written as DNA, the CDR3 is TGCGCCAGCAGCCCGGGACTAGCGGGAGGGATTGTATCCTACGAGCAGTACTTC. Translated, it gives CASSPGLAGGIVSYEQYF.

The chain recombines TRBV5-8 with TRBJ2-3, with D perhaps matching TRBD1 or TRBD2 (6 bases each). The CDR3 is 18 residues long. CDR1 is SGHTS, CDR2 YDEGEE, per germline. V lost 3 bases and J lost 2, with 22 bases in between. The CDR3 protein is CASSWGAGGNSNTDTQYF. The DNA of the CDR3 is TGTGCCAGCAGCTGGGGGGCAGGAGGGAACTCTAACACAGATACGCAGTATTTT.

This clonotype was picked up a small number of times. V usage is TRBV20-1 and J usage is TRBJ2-1; D unresolved. The CDR3 runs to 16 residues. Germline values: CDR1 DFQATT, CDR2 SNEGSKA (reference sequence). V shed 6 bases and J shed 7 bases, with 25 bases lying between them. The CDR3 is CSAETYYYASSNEQFF. CDR3 nucleotide sequence: TGCAGTGCGGAAACTTACTACTACGCCTCTAGTAATGAGCAGTTCTTC.

The rearrangement joins TRBV6-5 to TRBJ2-1; D gene uncertain. With 0 bases removed from V and 12 bases from J, the gap between germline ends came to 9 bases. This CDR3 is 12 amino acids long. CDR1 MNHEY and CDR2 SVGAGI come from the germline V gene. CDR3 bases: TGTGCCAGCAGTTACTCTGGGTTGGGGCAGTTCTTC. Protein: CASSYSGLGQFF.

There are a few counts of this clonotype. The V call is TRBV7-8, the J call TRBJ2-7, with 7 bases matching TRBD1. Judging by the DNA end, TRBJ2-4 fits better; the J call may be wrong. CDR1 is SGHVS and CDR2 is FQNEAQ in the germline V gene. The CDR3 spans 17 residues. The DNA of the CDR3 is TGTGCCAGCAGCTTAAGACAGGGTAAAACAACAACCAGCATTCAGTACTTC. This codes for CASSLRQGKTTTSIQYF.

The chain is built from TRBV4-3 and TRBJ2-7; a possible D gene is TRBD2 (7 bases). The ends were cut back, 0 bases at V and 1 base at J, with 13 bases in the middle. CDR1 and CDR2 (germline): LGHNA, YSLEER. CDR3 length: 16 amino acids. CDR3 in DNA: TGCGCCAGCAGCCAAGATTGGGGGGGCGCGTCCTACGAGCAGTACTTC. This encodes CASSQDWGGASYEQYF.

This clonotype has more than one count but fewer than ten. The V call is TRBV29-1, the J call TRBJ2-3, with D hard to call. The V end was cut by 7 bases, the J end by 5 bases, with 16 bases between. Germline values: CDR1 SQVTM, CDR2 ANQGSEA. The CDR3 extends over 13 amino acids. The CDR3 DNA sequence: TGCAGCGCCGCTTTAGTGAGTGGAGATACGCAGTATTTT. It encodes CSAALVSGDTQYF.

V and J are TRBV4-1 and TRBJ1-2; D is unclear. This CDR3 has 16 amino acids. Germline V CDR1 and CDR2: MGHRA, YSYEKL. With 0 bases removed from V and 4 bases from J, the gap between germline ends came to 15 bases. For the CDR3, the DNA is TGCGCCAGCAGCCAAGAGGGCCCCCGGGCAGTCTATGGCTACACCTTC. It encodes CASSQEGPRAVYGYTF.

CDR3 DNA: TGCAGTCCCCCCGGGGTGGGGGGCACATACAATGAGCAGTACTTC. Residues: CSPPGVGGTYNEQYF. J is TRBJ2-5 and V is TRBV20-1; possibly TRBD1 or TRBD2 for D (6 bases each). This CDR3 comprises 15 residues. The V and J ends lost 8 bases and 11 bases respectively, with 30 bases between them. Germline CDR1 DFQATT, CDR2 SNEGSKA (reference sequence).

V gene TRBV4-1 combines with J gene TRBJ2-5; 7 nucleotides line up with TRBD2. The V segment lost 0 bases and the J segment 13 bases; nucleotides outside the gene matches: 17. Germline values: CDR1 MGHRA, CDR2 YSYEKL. The CDR3 totals 16 residues. Written as DNA, the CDR3 is TGCGCCAGCAGCCAAGATGAGTTCGAGCGGGGCTACGAGCGGTACTTC. This sequence encodes CASSQDEFERGYERYF.

The rearrangement links TRBV28 to TRBJ1-2, with unresolved D. The germline V gene encodes CDR1 MDHEN and CDR2 SYDVKM. The CDR3 runs 14 residues. V lost 3 bases, J lost 3 bases, and 11 bases lay in between. Here the CDR3 DNA reads TGTGCCAGCAGTTTGGGATTAAGTGACTATGGCTACACCTTC. Translated: CASSLGLSDYGYTF.

The chain has TRBV7-9 and TRBJ2-7, with 7 bases that match TRBD1. Germline V gives CDR1 SEHNR, CDR2 FQNEAQ (reference sequence). The ends lost 5 bases at V and 3 bases at J; junction bases unmatched: 10. CDR3 length equals 15 residues. The CDR3 spells CASSHLGDSYYEQYF. The CDR3 coding sequence is TGTGCCAGCAGCCACCTGGGGGACAGTTACTACGAGCAGTACTTC.

This clonotype showed up just a few times. This chain connects TRBV7-9 to TRBJ2-5, with TRBD2 identical over 7 bases. V shed 5 bases and J 7 bases; nucleotides not matched to a gene: 13. The CDR3 is 15 residues long. CDR1 SEHNR and CDR2 FQNEAQ come from the germline V gene (reference sequence). The CDR3 nucleotides read TGTGCCAGCAGCCTCAGCGGGACCGACTACGGGACCCAGTACTTC. Translation: CASSLSGTDYGTQYF.

The gene calls are TRBV9 and TRBJ2-1, with TRBD2 matching over 10 bases. Germline CDR1 SGDLS, CDR2 YYNGEE. V shed 1 base, J shed 8 bases, and the junction held 6 bases outside the gene matches. The CDR3 has 15 residues. The CDR3 sequence: CASSVSSGRADEQFF. CDR3 in DNA: TGTGCCAGCAGCGTATCCAGCGGGAGGGCCGATGAGCAGTTCTTC.

This chain joins TRBV20-1 and TRBJ2-1; D not resolved. The germline V gene has CDR1 DFQATT and CDR2 SNEGSKA (reference sequence). V gave up 3 bases and J gave up 0 bases, with 12 bases separating them. The CDR3 sequence is 15 residues long. CDR3: CSARLAARSYNEQFF. The CDR3, as DNA: TGCAGTGCTAGGCTTGCGGCCCGCTCCTACAATGAGCAGTTCTTC.

This chain uses TRBV20-1 with TRBJ2-1; D tentatively reads TRBD1 or TRBD2 (6 bases each). V was shortened by 5 bases and J by 5 bases, with 16 bases between the two germline ends. From germline, CDR1 is DFQATT and CDR2 SNEGSKA (reference sequence). The CDR3 extends over 14 amino acids. CDR3 amino acids: CSARRGMMDNEQFF. DNA of the CDR3: TGCAGTGCTCGGAGGGGGATGATGGACAATGAGCAGTTCTTC.

This clonotype has just a few counts. V is TRBV9 and J is TRBJ2-5, with 7 bases fitting TRBD1. The trim removed 3 bases at V and 1 base at J, leaving 3 bases unmatched. Germline V gene sequence: CDR1 SGDLS, CDR2 YYNGEE. CDR3 length: 14 residues. In DNA, the CDR3 is TGTGCCAGCAGCGGCGACAGGGTCCAAGAGACCCAGTACTTC. Amino acids: CASSGDRVQETQYF.

The chain is built from TRBV24-1 and TRBJ2-3, with D possibly being TRBD2 (6 bases). V lost 5 bases, J lost 4 bases, and 18 bases lay in between. The germline CDR1 and CDR2 sequences are KGHDR and SFDVKD. The CDR3 totals 16 residues. This CDR3 is CATSVGSGSKADTQYF. CDR3 in DNA: TGTGCCACCAGTGTTGGTTCCGGGAGTAAGGCAGATACGCAGTATTTT.

In its sample, this clonotype was seen once. CDR3 residues: CASSPSPSGVYNEQFF. CDR3 coding DNA: TGTGCCAGCAGCCCAAGCCCTAGCGGGGTATACAATGAGCAGTTCTTC. The chain combines TRBV7-2 with TRBJ2-1; 9 nucleotides line up with TRBD2. Per germline, CDR1 SGHTA and CDR2 FQGNSA. The CDR3 length is 16 residues. Losses at the gene ends were 5 bases for V and 4 bases for J; bases not matched to a gene: 9.

The chain recombines TRBV14 with TRBJ2-7; 8 nucleotides match TRBD2. V shed 1 base, J shed 7 bases, and the junction held 9 bases outside the gene matches. Germline CDR1 reads SGHDN; CDR2 reads FVKESK. The CDR3 runs 15 residues. CDR3 region: CASSQVGLASGEQYF. CDR3 sequence (DNA): TGTGCCAGCAGCCAAGTCGGACTAGCTTCGGGGGAGCAGTACTTC. The complete variable domain, with remaining parts taken from reference TRBV14 and TRBJ2-7, reads EAGVTQFPSHSVIEKGQTVTLRCDPISGHDNLYWYRRVMGKEIKFLLHFVKESKQDESGMPNNRFLAERTGGTYSTLKVQPAELEDSGVYFCASSQVGLASGEQYFGPGTRLTVT.

As DNA, the CDR3 is TGTGCCAGCAGTGAGACAGGGGGAATGGGTGGCTACACCTTC. This sequence encodes CASSETGGMGGYTF. The rearrangement joins TRBV25-1 to TRBJ1-2, with 9 nucleotides matching TRBD1. This CDR3 is 14 amino acids long. CDR1 is MGHDK, CDR2 SYGVNS, per germline. The V segment lost 3 bases and the J segment 7 bases; nucleotides outside the gene matches: 6.

This clonotype was observed a handful of times. The CDR3 nucleotides read TGTGCCAGCAGCCAAGGGCTAGCCCAAGAGACCCAGTACTTC. This gives the protein CASSQGLAQETQYF. The V and J genes are TRBV3-1 and TRBJ2-5; TRBD2 is a possible D gene (5 bases). In germline, CDR1 is LGHDT, CDR2 YNNKEL (reference sequence). V gave up 1 base and J gave up 1 base, with 7 bases separating them. The CDR3 contains 14 residues.

This clonotype was seen only a few times. The rearrangement joins TRBV3-1 to TRBJ2-7; 10 bases match TRBD2. This CDR3 has 15 amino acids. The V and J ends lost 3 bases and 6 bases, in that order; junction bases with no gene match: 8. In germline, CDR1 is LGHDT, CDR2 YNNKEL (reference sequence). CDR3 DNA: TGTGCCAGCAGCCACCCTAGCGGGAGTGCACGCGAGCAGTACTTC. Its protein product is CASSHPSGSAREQYF.

This clonotype appeared many times. The genes are TRBV29-1 and TRBJ1-5, with D perhaps TRBD1 (6 bases). V lost 4 bases, J lost 1 base, and 11 bases lay in between. This CDR3 has 14 residues. CDR1 is SQVTM and CDR2 is ANQGSEA in the germline V gene. For the CDR3, the DNA is TGCAGCGTTGCACAGGGCTCGAGCAATCAGCCCCAGCATTTT. Translation: CSVAQGSSNQPQHF. The entire variable domain, with the rest obtained from reference TRBV29-1 and TRBJ1-5, is as follows: SAVISQKPSRDICQRGTSLTIQCQVDSQVTMMFWYRQQPGQSLTLIATANQGSEATYESGFVIDKFPISRPNLTFSTLTVSNMSPEDSSIYLCSVAQGSSNQPQHFGDGTRLSIL.

The sample holds a few counts of this clonotype. CDR3 sequence: CASSQTSGRAGTQYF. The DNA for the CDR3 is TGCGCCAGCAGCCAGACTAGCGGGAGGGCCGGTACGCAGTATTTT. This chain connects TRBV5-1 to TRBJ2-3; 14 nucleotides agree with TRBD2. The germline V gene encodes CDR1 SGHRS and CDR2 YFSETQ. V shed 4 bases, J shed 8 bases, and the junction held 6 bases outside the gene matches. The CDR3 length is 15 residues.

This clonotype was seen only a few times. The V gene is TRBV29-1, the J gene TRBJ2-3, with D perhaps TRBD1 or TRBD2 (5 bases each). Trimming took off 7 bases at V and 0 bases at J, with 5 bases between the two ends. The CDR3 contains 11 residues. CDR1 and CDR2 from the germline V gene are SQVTM and ANQGSEA. Written as DNA, the CDR3 is TGCAGCGGGGACAGCACAGATACGCAGTATTTT. This translates into CSGDSTDTQYF.

This clonotype was picked up a small number of times. The chain has TRBV20-1 and TRBJ2-5, with TRBD1 matching over 7 bases. Unmatched junction bases numbered 4, after V lost 3 bases and J lost 0 bases. Germline V CDR1 and CDR2: DFQATT, SNEGSKA (reference sequence). The CDR3 has 14 amino acids. The CDR3 DNA is TGCAGTGCTAGGGACAGGACGTACCAAGAGACCCAGTACTTC. Protein product: CSARDRTYQETQYF.

V gene TRBV29-1 combines with J gene TRBJ2-7; maybe TRBD2 (5 bases). CDR3 size: 12 residues. V dropped 3 bases and J dropped 6 bases, with 12 bases sitting between them. The germline V gene encodes CDR1 SQVTM and CDR2 ANQGSEA. This chain's CDR3 is CSVELSGFEQYF. The CDR3 nucleotides read TGCAGCGTTGAGTTATCGGGGTTCGAGCAGTACTTC.

This clonotype was seen more than once but under ten times. The J gene is TRBJ2-3, the V gene TRBV7-2, with TRBD1 identical over 7 bases. This CDR3 region has 16 residues. CDR1 SGHTA and CDR2 FQGNSA come from the germline V gene. J gave up 3 bases and V 3 bases, and 9 bases lay outside the gene matches. CDR3 coding DNA: TGTGCCAGCAGCTTGGCGAACAGGGGTTTTACAGATACGCAGTATTTT. It codes for CASSLANRGFTDTQYF.